This T cell receptor beta chain is drawn from a study of T cells in Graves' hyperthyroidism and ophthalmopathy. It was RNA transcripts that yielded the amplified TCR beta CDR3 regions. The HTBI primer set drove a first-round RT-PCR of the TCR CDR3. TCRdb ran MiXCR on the multiplex PCR reads and lists one entry per CDR3 protein. Of over 250,000 distinct CDR3 sequences detected, roughly 22% appear once; the ten largest clones hold 50% to 75%. This clonotype was detected only a few times. The target antigen is unknown. Germline lookup yields CDR1 MGHRA and CDR2 YSYEKL. The CDR3 covers 14 residues. V was pared by 3 bases and J by 6 bases, with 15 bases between. Study-wide results and caveats: Most thyroid clonotypes with frequency above 0.001 were detected in blood. It was a median 6.5 months before onset that the model predicted ophthalmopathy.

V is TRBV4-1 and J is TRBJ2-7; TRBD1 is a possible D gene (5 bases). This receptor was taken from a man younger than 45 with Graves' ophthalmopathy. Material: blood. DNA for the CDR3: TGCGCCAGCAGCCAGGGGTTTGGGGCCTCCGAGCAGTACTTC. It yields the protein CASSQGFGASEQYF.